This record looks at one T cell receptor beta chain sequence and its context. This clone's antigen is unknown. No quality values exist for individual bases; no much larger clone is one base distant. These data are taken from a study of shared clonotypes between healthy human individuals (dated by TCRdb to between 2020 and 2021). Broadly, across the study: Three men and two women, aged 18 to 49 years, made up the cohort. To increase sequencing depth and limit assay-specific biases, different laboratories used diverse techniques to prepare libraries and sequence TCR repertoires. The study deeply sequenced blood TCR repertoires of about 5 healthy adults to estimate repertoire size and the extent of clonotype sharing between individuals. Each donor's leukapheresis produced roughly between about 0.8 and 8.9 billion PBMCs. Per donor, three plates each were used for CD4 naive and CD4 memory, two for CD8 naive, and one for CD8 memory.

Study-wide findings and limitations: Incomplete sequencing was indicated by rarefaction of sorted-subset datasets, despite the large sequencing depth. Pairwise subsampling led to the expectation that sequencing depth would affect the degree of clonotype sharing among donors. The genetic and exposure-history diversity represented was limited by the small number of donors. Sharing across a few donors was observed for around 5% of naive CD4, about 3.2% of naive CD8, roughly 2.3% of memory CD4, and about 0.4% of memory CD8 clonotypes. Higher generation probabilities were observed for clonotypes shared by all four sorted-subset donors than for non-shared clonotypes. Naive subsets generally had larger estimated clonotype richness than memory subsets did. Sampling was restricted to blood, and TCR repertoires in tissue are likely to differ from TCR repertoires in blood.

CD8 naive samples were obtained by positive selection for CCR7 among CD45RO-negative cells, yielding a CD45RA+CCR7+ population from which TemRA cells were excluded. Donors were healthy HIV-negative adults with no recently reported acute infections or vaccinations. Every donor was a Caucasian adult living in Nashville, Tennessee, USA. Blood was obtained by leukapheresis, after which PBMCs were separated by Ficoll-Histopaque density gradient centrifugation and cryopreserved in liquid nitrogen vapor phase. Analytical flow cytometry was used to check the purity and quantity of every magnetically sorted T cell population. Genomic DNA was isolated from every sorted fraction and measured by UV absorbance on a Nanodrop 2000c. CDR1 and CDR2 were assigned from the germline V gene as SQVTM and ANQGSEA. The CDR3 contains 14 residues, cysteine and phenylalanine counted. Just CDR3 DNA is preserved here, 42 bases in frame from base 1. A distance of 23 bases separates the germline ends of V and J, which lose 8 bases and 7 bases respectively.

Using the deep immunoSEQ assay, multiplex PCR amplified TCR CDR3 regions from genomic DNA. Extracted genomic DNA from each cell subset was distributed evenly across all wells of several immunoSEQ 96-well plates, and each plate was treated as a replicate. For sorted subsets, each replicate PCR was loaded with 200 to 250 ng genomic DNA, equivalent to 30,000 or so T cell genomes. The purified libraries were quantified using a Qubit 3.0 fluorometer, sized with a Bioanalyzer 2100, and then quantified again using the KAPA Library Quantification kit. Every immunoSEQ 96-well plate was sequenced on a separate single-read 150-cycle Illumina NextSeq 550 flow cell. In the paper's pipeline: Because only junctional sequences without quality scores were contained in the immunoSEQ output, filtering matching that applied to full-length reads could not be performed. Sequences were annotated with PyIR, a Python wrapper for IgBLAST v1.9, using IMGT germline references to assign V/J genes and CDR3. Reads with weak V/J assignments (E-value above 1e-6), missing CDR3, stop codons, out-of-frame junctions, or ambiguous translated residues were removed. V3J clonotypes were defined by identical inferred V gene, J gene, and CDR3 amino acid sequence. To compute the percentage overlap between repertoires, the number of shared unique clonotypes was divided by the size of the smaller repertoire. Repertoire richness was assessed with RTK rarefaction, the Chao1 estimator, and Recon v2.1 estimates of unobserved clonotypes. OLGA was used to compute generation probabilities for all TCRbeta clonotypes that the gDNA method yielded from a few donors. In TCRdb, the immuneACCESS table is reduced to in-frame sequences with V and J assigned. These tables do not hold every clone; where another copy was compared, an unresolved V gene accounts for under half, and the others remain unexplained. V, J and clone size are those of that table, while D and trimming were read from the DNA. A total of around 1,900,000 clones appear in this sample, about 93% of them only once. Approximately 1.7% of the sample lies in the top ten.

The chain joins TRBV29-1 to TRBJ2-5, and the D gene may be TRBD1, 6 bases matching. The source material was naive CD8+ T cells from PBMCs. Read against the paper, the sample's cell subset or site label means: CD45RA+CCR7+. The receptor comes from a man between 18 and 35 years old in good health. Some clones in this sample may be carry-over from other donors' samples. The DNA is as follows: TGCAGCTCTCACTTCCTGGACAGTCCGTGGACCCAGTACTTC. Translated, this gives CSSHFLDSPWTQYF.